This TCR beta chain was identified during a study of CD4 T cells in relation to SARS-CoV-2 and coronaviruses. Unexposed donor CD4+ T cells date from about 2011-2018, before the COVID-19 pandemic. After roughly 9 days of culture, CD4+ T cells were isolated. Fresh IL-2 medium replaced half the medium on days 3 and 7. Of note for this clone: Its specificity is unknown.

Some clones are missing from TCRdb's copy, which holds only in-frame ones; the method was immunoSEQ multiplex PCR. Of just under 20,000 clones listed, roughly 78% are singletons. Germline V gene lookup returns CDR1 SNHLY and CDR2 FYNNEI. The V segment lost 6 bases and the J segment 6 bases; nucleotides outside the gene matches: 6. The CDR3 loop spans 14 amino acids. This chain uses TRBV2 with TRBJ2-7, with 12 positions matching TRBD2. Sequencing input: CD4+ T cells from PBMCs, cultured in vitro. This TCR derives from a human donor in good health. The DNA of the CDR3 is TGTGCCAGCAGCATGACTAGCGGGAGTTCCGAGCAGTACTTC. This gives the protein CASSMTSGSSEQYF.